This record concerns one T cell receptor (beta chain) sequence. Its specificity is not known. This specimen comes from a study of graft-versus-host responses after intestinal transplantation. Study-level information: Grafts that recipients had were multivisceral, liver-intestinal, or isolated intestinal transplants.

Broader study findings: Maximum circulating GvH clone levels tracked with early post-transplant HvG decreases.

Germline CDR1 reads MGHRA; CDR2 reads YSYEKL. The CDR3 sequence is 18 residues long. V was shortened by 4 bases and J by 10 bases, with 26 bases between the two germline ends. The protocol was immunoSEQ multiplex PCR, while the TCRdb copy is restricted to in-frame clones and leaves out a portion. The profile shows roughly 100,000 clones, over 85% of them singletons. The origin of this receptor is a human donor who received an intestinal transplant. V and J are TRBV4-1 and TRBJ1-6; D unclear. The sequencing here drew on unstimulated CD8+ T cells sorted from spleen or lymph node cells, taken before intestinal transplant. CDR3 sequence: CASSPTWLGDTLGSPLHF. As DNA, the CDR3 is TGCGCCAGCAGCCCGACTTGGCTTGGGGATACTTTAGGATCACCCCTCCACTTT.